The subject of this entry is one T cell receptor beta chain. Primers: 60 Vbeta forward and 13 Jbeta reverse. Clones were read by immunoSEQ multiplex PCR, and TCRdb kept only the in-frame ones, dropping some. In the table there are around 130,000 clones, roughly 80% of which are singletons. This entry belongs to a study of cytomegalovirus exposure and HLA in healthy donors. Trimming took off 1 base at V and 8 bases at J, with 11 bases between the two ends. The CDR3 has 13 amino acids. The germline gives CDR1 SEHNR, CDR2 FQNEAQ (reference sequence). The clonotype originates from a woman aged 55-69 years in good health and CMV-seronegative. The chain recombines TRBV7-9 with TRBJ1-2; the D gene is possibly TRBD1 (6 bases). Source material: PBMCs. Here the CDR3 reads CASSLEDRSGYTF. In DNA form, the CDR3 reads TGTGCCAGCAGCTTAGAAGACAGGTCCGGCTACACCTTC.